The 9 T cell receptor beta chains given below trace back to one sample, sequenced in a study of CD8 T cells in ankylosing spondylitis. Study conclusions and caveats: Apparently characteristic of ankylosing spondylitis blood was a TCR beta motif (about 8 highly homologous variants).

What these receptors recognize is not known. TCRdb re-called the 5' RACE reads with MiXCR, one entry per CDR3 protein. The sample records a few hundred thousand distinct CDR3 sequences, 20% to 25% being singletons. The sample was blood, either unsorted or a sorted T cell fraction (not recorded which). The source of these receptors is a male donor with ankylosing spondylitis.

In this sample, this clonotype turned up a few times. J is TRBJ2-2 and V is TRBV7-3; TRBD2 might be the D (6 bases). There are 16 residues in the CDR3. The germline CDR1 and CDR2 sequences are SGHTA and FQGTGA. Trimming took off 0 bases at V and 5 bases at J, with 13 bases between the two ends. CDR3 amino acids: CASSLTAAGRTGELFF. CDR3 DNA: TGTGCCAGCAGCTTAACCGCGGCGGGGCGAACCGGGGAGCTGTTTTTT.

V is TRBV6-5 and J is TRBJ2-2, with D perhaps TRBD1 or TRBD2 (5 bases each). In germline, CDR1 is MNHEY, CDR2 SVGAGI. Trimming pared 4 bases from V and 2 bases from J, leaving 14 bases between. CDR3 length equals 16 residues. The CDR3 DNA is TGTGCCAGCAGTTCCGTCCGGGACGGTAACACCGGGGAGCTGTTTTTT. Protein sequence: CASSSVRDGNTGELFF.

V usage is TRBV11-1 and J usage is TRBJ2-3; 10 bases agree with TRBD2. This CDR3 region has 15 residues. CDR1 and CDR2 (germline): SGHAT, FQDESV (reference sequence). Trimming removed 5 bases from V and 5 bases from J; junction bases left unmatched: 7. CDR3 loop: CASSASGRAGDTQYF. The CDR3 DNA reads TGTGCCAGCAGCGCAAGCGGGAGGGCCGGAGATACGCAGTATTTT.

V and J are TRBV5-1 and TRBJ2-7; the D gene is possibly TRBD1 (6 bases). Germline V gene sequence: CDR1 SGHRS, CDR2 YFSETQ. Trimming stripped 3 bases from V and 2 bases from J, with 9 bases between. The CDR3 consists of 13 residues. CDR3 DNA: TGCGCCAGCAGCTCTCGACAGGCCTACGAGCAGTACTTC. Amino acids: CASSSRQAYEQYF.

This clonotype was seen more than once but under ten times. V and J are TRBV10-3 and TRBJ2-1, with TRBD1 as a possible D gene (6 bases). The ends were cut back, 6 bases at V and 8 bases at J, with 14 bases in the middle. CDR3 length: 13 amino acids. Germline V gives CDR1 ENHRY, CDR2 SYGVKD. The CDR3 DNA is TGTGCCATCAGGAACAGGGTTAGGGATGAGCAGTTCTTC. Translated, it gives CAIRNRVRDEQFF.

The CDR3 here is CASSPGAHADTQYF. The CDR3 DNA follows: TGTGCCAGCTCACCGGGGGCGCACGCAGATACGCAGTATTTT. The chain joins TRBV18 to TRBJ2-3; D is perhaps TRBD1 (6 bases). This CDR3 contains 14 residues. Trimming pared 3 bases from V and 4 bases from J, leaving 11 bases between. CDR1 is KGHSH and CDR2 is LQKENI in the germline V gene.

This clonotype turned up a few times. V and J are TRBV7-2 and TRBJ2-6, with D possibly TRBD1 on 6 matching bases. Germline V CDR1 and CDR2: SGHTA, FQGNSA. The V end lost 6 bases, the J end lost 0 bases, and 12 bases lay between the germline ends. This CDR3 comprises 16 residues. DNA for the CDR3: TGTGCCAGCAGTCAGGGGTCCTACTCTGGGGCCAACGTCCTGACTTTC. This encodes CASSQGSYSGANVLTF.

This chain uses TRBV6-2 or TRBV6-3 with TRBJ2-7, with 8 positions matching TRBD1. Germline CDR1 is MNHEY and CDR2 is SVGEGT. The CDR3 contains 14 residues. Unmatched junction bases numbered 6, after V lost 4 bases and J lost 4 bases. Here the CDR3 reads CASSFGDRTYEQYF. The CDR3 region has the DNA TGTGCCAGCAGTTTCGGGGACAGGACGTACGAGCAGTACTTC.

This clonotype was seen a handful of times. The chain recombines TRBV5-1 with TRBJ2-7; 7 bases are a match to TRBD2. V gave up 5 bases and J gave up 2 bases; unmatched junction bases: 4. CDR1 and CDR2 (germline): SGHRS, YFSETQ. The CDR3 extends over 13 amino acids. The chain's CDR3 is CASRPGTTYEQYF. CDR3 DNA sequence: TGCGCCAGCAGGCCCGGGACTACCTACGAGCAGTACTTC.